Listed below are T cell receptor beta chains from one sample, sequenced in a study of OX40 agonist ivuxolimab in advanced cancers. Sequencing was performed with immunoSEQ multiplex PCR; in TCRdb, only in-frame clones are kept and a portion is missing. The sample holds approximately 79,000 clones; over 80% are singletons and the top ten take 6.5% to 9.5%. The specimen comprised CD4+ or CD8+ T cells sorted from blood, sampled in a trial of the OX40 agonist ivuxolimab. The receptors were sampled from an adult with an advanced solid tumor such as melanoma, head and neck, liver or kidney cancer. Each CDR3 is given with its conserved first and last residue. A D gene is named only where the DNA matches it firmly.

j_call d_call cdr3_length v_call cdr3_aa
TRBJ2-7 - 14 TRBV4-1 CASSQWTGAYEQYF
TRBJ2-1 - 15 TRBV5-1 CASSLAAEPYNEQFF
TRBJ2-5 - 18 TRBV7-9 CASSPPIGTEYSQETQYF
TRBJ2-1 TRBD2 17 TRBV4-1 CASSQEPIAGPNNEQFF
TRBJ1-2 TRBD1 17 TRBV7-7 CASRKRSCPDRAYGYTF
- TRBD2 14 TRBV13 CASSFNGGAYEQYF
TRBJ2-3 TRBD2 18 TRBV7-9 CASSLPPLLAGPTDTQYF
TRBJ2-3 TRBD1 16 TRBV27 CASSLSTGWVTDTQYF
TRBJ2-5 TRBD2 15 TRBV11-2 CASSLVAGAIETQYF
TRBJ1-1 - 13 TRBV10-3 CAISDTTYTEAFF
TRBJ1-6 - 13 TRBV19 CASTTALNSPLHF
TRBJ1-3 - 16 TRBV6-4 CASSDSTQHPGNTIYF
TRBJ2-3 TRBD2 12 TRBV19 CASSIGGDTQYF
TRBJ1-1 - 21 TRBV23-1 CASSICRHVPRTAWGATEAFF
TRBJ2-7 TRBD1 16 TRBV19 CASSIPGGQGAYEQYF
TRBJ2-5 - 15 TRBV9 CASSAGVASPETQYF
TRBJ1-5 - 15 TRBV9 CASSTAGGGNQPQHF
TRBJ2-5 TRBD2 15 TRBV15 CATSSPLAGQETQYF
TRBJ1-1 - 15 TRBV5-6 CASSSPSVGNTEAFF
TRBJ1-2 - 11 TRBV7-9 CATRPGLGYTF
TRBJ2-7 - 13 TRBV11-2 CASSLTHSYEQYF
TRBJ2-3 - 15 TRBV13 CASSSRPGGTDTQYF
TRBJ1-5 - 14 TRBV6-5 CASRDVGPAWPQHF
TRBJ2-7 TRBD1 13 TRBV19 CASSTQGAREQYF
TRBJ2-7 - 14 TRBV7-2 CASSLGGERNEQYF
TRBJ2-2 - 16 TRBV12-5 CASGPQGSPRPGELFF
TRBJ2-7 TRBD2 16 TRBV7-9 CASSSISGGSSYEQYF
TRBJ1-2 - 13 TRBV7-8 CASSIIGGNGYTF
TRBJ2-7 - 13 TRBV10-1 CASSFGSSYEQYF
TRBJ1-2 - 13 TRBV7-9 CASSLGRNYGYTF
TRBJ1-1 - 12 TRBV27 CASSLGGKEAFF
TRBJ2-7 TRBD2 16 TRBV14 CASSPLWRSGVYEQYF
TRBJ2-6 TRBD1 15 TRBV5-1 CASNQTGLGANVLTF
TRBJ2-1 TRBD1 14 TRBV5-1 CASSPGTGDNEQFF
TRBJ1-2 - 16 TRBV6-1 CASSEAPDTGIYGYTF
TRBJ1-5 TRBD1 17 TRBV4-1 CASSQGMGTGANQPQHF
TRBJ1-1 - 11 TRBV6-1 CATQGVSEAFF
TRBJ2-7 TRBD2 11 TRBV11-2 CASWGGYEQYF
TRBJ2-2 - 15 TRBV12-5 CASGLPSWPTGELFF
TRBJ1-2 - 11 TRBV7-8 CASRGQDGYTF